The 17 T cell receptor beta chains presented below share a single source sample, sequenced in a study of T cell responses to AZD1222 COVID-19 vaccine. The method was immunoSEQ multiplex PCR; TCRdb's version includes in-frame clones alone and lacks a portion of them. The sample lists 100,000 or so clones; about 93% were seen once. The source material was peripheral blood, sampled on day 0 of AZD1222 vaccination. Receptors were obtained from an adult in good health.

This chain joins TRBV9 and TRBJ2-1; D is ambiguous. Per germline, CDR1 SGDLS and CDR2 YYNGEE. The CDR3 extends over 13 amino acids. Trimming took 0 bases from V and 9 from J, leaving 10 bases between them. The CDR3, as DNA: TGTGCCAGCAGCGTAGGAGGTATAGGTGAGCAGTTCTTC. It is translated as CASSVGGIGEQFF.

This chain connects TRBV27 to TRBJ1-5, with TRBD1 matching over 9 bases. J gave up 7 bases and V 5 bases, and 6 bases lay outside the gene matches. The CDR3 runs to 14 residues. CDR1 is MNHEY, CDR2 SMNVEV, per germline (reference sequence). The CDR3 loop reads CASSRQGVNQPQHF. The CDR3 DNA reads TGTGCCAGCAGTCGACAGGGGGTAAACCAGCCCCAGCATTTT.

The chain employs TRBV6-5 and TRBJ1-2; no firm D call. The CDR3 is 12 amino acids. V lost 10 bases to trimming and J lost 7 bases, with 16 bases between them. The V gene's germline CDR1 is MNHEY and CDR2 SVGAGI. CDR3 sequence: CATKEGSGGYTF. In DNA, the CDR3 is TGTGCCACCAAAGAAGGATCTGGTGGCTACACCTTC.

A note on this clone: The junction differs from germline at one of its ends, possibly a read error. The chain employs TRBV11-2 and TRBJ1-1, with no clear D. Germline V lookup: CDR1 SGHAT, CDR2 FQNNGV. The CDR3 spans 8 residues. The CDR3 DNA is TGTGCCAGCAGCTTACCCAAGTTT. Its translation is CASSLPKF. Together with reference TRBV11-2 and TRBJ1-1, the CDR3 gives the full variable domain: EAGVAQSPRYKIIEKRQSVAFWCNPISGHATLYWYQQILGQGPKLLIQFQNNGVVDDSQLPKDRFSAERLKGVDSTLKIQPAKLEDSAVYLCASSLPKFGQGTRLTVV.

This clone was recorded only once. The chain employs TRBV14 and TRBJ1-1; TRBD1 agrees at 7 bases. The J segment lost 3 bases and the V segment lost 4 bases, leaving 17 bases of the junction unmatched. The germline CDR1 and CDR2 sequences are SGHDN and FVKESK. The CDR3 consists of 18 residues. The CDR3 loop reads CASSRRGGGGIIDTEAFF. CDR3 coding DNA: TGTGCCAGCAGCCGGAGGGGAGGGGGCGGTATTATTGACACTGAAGCTTTCTTT.

This sequence joins TRBV18 and TRBJ1-1, with TRBD1 identical over 8 bases. Germline CDR1 and CDR2: KGHSH and LQKENI. V lost 5 bases to trimming and J lost 3 bases; unmatched junction nucleotides: 2. There are 13 residues in the CDR3. CDR3 sequence: CASSGQGHTEAFF. CDR3 coding DNA: TGTGCCAGCTCAGGACAGGGTCACACTGAAGCTTTCTTT.

The chain couples TRBV4-1 to TRBJ1-2; TRBD1 aligns across 7 bases. The CDR3 is 14 amino acids. V was pared by 6 bases and J by 0 bases, with 4 bases of the junction left unmatched. From germline, CDR1 is MGHRA and CDR2 YSYEKL. CDR3 region: CASSRDSSNYGYTF. As DNA, the CDR3 is TGCGCCAGCAGTCGGGACAGCTCTAACTATGGCTACACCTTC.

The gene calls are TRBV5-6 and TRBJ2-1, with TRBD2 matching 7 bases. This CDR3 has 16 residues. Germline assignment: CDR1 SGHDT and CDR2 YYEEEE. The V segment lost 5 bases and the J segment 1 base; nucleotides outside the gene matches: 9. CDR3 coding DNA: TGTGCCAGCAGTTCCCCCGTCGGGGGGTCCTACAATGAGCAGTTCTTC. Translated, it gives CASSSPVGGSYNEQFF. The whole variable domain, filled in from reference TRBV5-6 and TRBJ2-1, reads DAGVTQSPTHLIKTRGQQVTLRCSPKSGHDTVSWYQQALGQGPQFIFQYYEEEERQRGNFPDRFSGHQFPNYSSELNVNALLLGDSALYLCASSSPVGGSYNEQFFGPGTRLTVL.

This chain connects TRBV5-1 to TRBJ1-3, with TRBD1 as a possible D gene (5 bases). Germline V gene sequence: CDR1 SGHRS, CDR2 YFSETQ. This CDR3 comprises 15 residues. Trimming took off 3 bases at V and 0 bases at J, with 10 bases between the two ends. Here the CDR3 reads CASSWGKGSGNTIYF. In DNA form, the CDR3 reads TGCGCCAGCAGCTGGGGGAAAGGCTCTGGAAACACCATATATTTT.

In nucleotides, the CDR3 is TGTGCCAGTAGTATAGACTCCAGGGGGCCGCCCTATGGCTACACCTTC. Translating it yields CASSIDSRGPPYGYTF. This chain uses TRBV19 with TRBJ1-2; 8 nucleotides agree with TRBD1. This CDR3 is built from 16 residues. CDR1 is LNHDA, CDR2 SQIVND, per germline (reference sequence). Unmatched junction bases numbered 7, after V lost 0 bases and J lost 4 bases.

The chain uses TRBV9 and TRBJ2-3; D may match TRBD1 or TRBD2 (5 bases each). CDR3 size: 15 residues. Germline CDR1 SGDLS, CDR2 YYNGEE. V was trimmed by 4 bases and J by 2 bases, leaving 14 bases between them. The CDR3 is CASSNRDQTTDTQYF. The CDR3 DNA sequence: TGTGCCAGCAGCAACCGGGACCAGACCACAGATACGCAGTATTTT.

The rearrangement links TRBV6-1 to TRBJ1-5; no clear D gene. Germline loops: CDR1 MNHNS, CDR2 SASEGT. The V end was cut by 0 bases, the J end by 6 bases, with 12 bases between. The CDR3 covers 15 residues. The chain's CDR3 is CASSEAPGEGQPQHF. The DNA for the CDR3 is TGTGCCAGCAGTGAAGCGCCTGGGGAAGGTCAGCCCCAGCATTTT.

This chain links TRBV19 with TRBJ2-7; tentative D call: TRBD2 (6 bases). The CDR3 runs to 13 residues. Germline values: CDR1 LNHDA, CDR2 SQIVND (reference sequence). V shed 7 bases and J shed 5 bases, with 15 bases lying between them. The CDR3 DNA reads TGTGCCAGTACCTCGGGGGTGGGCAACGAGCAGTACTTC. Protein: CASTSGVGNEQYF.

The chain recombines TRBV7-2 with TRBJ1-1; D may be TRBD1 (5 bases). The CDR3 contains 17 residues. Per germline, CDR1 SGHTA and CDR2 FQGNSA. The V end lost 5 bases, the J end lost 2 bases, and 21 bases lay between the germline ends. The CDR3 here is CASSTQPLNRGNTEAFF. CDR3 bases: TGTGCCAGCAGCACACAGCCATTAAACCGGGGCAACACTGAAGCTTTCTTT.

The CDR3 nucleotides read TGTGCCAGCAGTGAAGGAGGTTGGGGTCAGGACGACACCGGGGAGCTGTTTTTT. Amino acids: CASSEGGWGQDDTGELFF. This rearrangement joins TRBV6-1 to TRBJ2-2; no definite D call. CDR3 length: 18 residues. Trimming took off 1 base at V and 3 bases at J, with 18 bases between the two ends. CDR1 and CDR2 (germline): MNHNS, SASEGT.

The chain joins TRBV7-2 to TRBJ2-4; TRBD2 aligns across 9 bases. Trimming took 3 bases from V and 6 from J; bases not matched to a gene: 12. Germline CDR1 and CDR2: SGHTA and FQGNSA. The CDR3 contains 17 residues. The CDR3 protein is CASSFSSGEGGLNIQYF. The CDR3 DNA sequence: TGTGCCAGCAGCTTTTCTAGCGGGGAAGGAGGGTTAAACATTCAGTACTTC.

This clone turned up a few times. The rearrangement joins TRBV2 to TRBJ1-5; possible D gene TRBD1, 5 bases. V was trimmed by 3 bases and J by 7 bases, leaving 13 bases between them. CDR1 SNHLY and CDR2 FYNNEI come from the germline V gene. The CDR3 consists of 14 residues. The CDR3 is CASSDQGLGQPQHF. The CDR3 coding sequence is TGTGCCAGCAGTGACCAGGGTCTGGGCCAGCCCCAGCATTTT. Full variable domain (remainder filled in from reference TRBV2 and TRBJ1-5): EPEVTQTPSHQVTQMGQEVILRCVPISNHLYFYWYRQILGQKVEFLVSFYNNEISEKSEIFDDQFSVERPDGSNFTLKIRSTKLEDSAMYFCASSDQGLGQPQHFGDGTRLSIL.